These 10 T cell receptor beta chains were all obtained from the same sample, sequenced in a study of CD8 T cells in Susac syndrome. cDNA came from around 0.5 to 1 ug RNA primed by random hexamers. Via MiXCR, TCRdb re-called the immunoSEQ multiplex PCR reads, giving one row per CDR3 protein. The sample holds some 120,000 distinct CDR3 sequences, just under 95% seen once. Sequenced input: CD8+ T cells from PBMCs. The receptors derive from a human donor in good health.

V gene TRBV7-2 combines with J gene TRBJ2-1, with a tentative D call TRBD2 (6 bases). V was clipped by 0 bases and J by 2 bases, with 8 bases between them. The CDR3 runs 15 residues. Germline loops: CDR1 SGHTA, CDR2 FQGNSA. The CDR3 sequence is CASSLARGAYNEQFF. The CDR3 DNA follows: TGTGCCAGCAGCTTAGCGCGCGGGGCCTACAATGAGCAGTTCTTC.

J is TRBJ1-2 and V is TRBV19; 7 bases align to TRBD1. The CDR3 totals 13 residues. The J segment lost 7 bases and the V segment lost 7 bases, leaving 9 bases of the junction unmatched. Germline assignment: CDR1 LNHDA and CDR2 SQIVND (reference sequence). CDR3 sequence: CASNQQGPIGYTF. The CDR3 coding sequence is TGTGCCAGTAACCAACAGGGGCCTATTGGCTACACCTTC.

CDR3 in amino acids: CSARAGQINAYEQYF. In DNA form, the CDR3 reads TGCAGTGCTAGAGCGGGACAGATTAACGCCTACGAGCAGTACTTC. The chain recombines TRBV20-1 with TRBJ2-7; 7 bases map to TRBD1. Germline CDR1 DFQATT, CDR2 SNEGSKA (reference sequence). The CDR3 is 15 residues long. Trimming took 1 base from V and 2 from J; bases not matched to a gene: 8.

This chain connects TRBV19 to TRBJ1-4; D possibly corresponds to TRBD1 (5 bases). This CDR3 contains 12 residues. V lost 8 bases and J lost 4, with 8 bases in between. Germline loops: CDR1 LNHDA, CDR2 SQIVND (reference sequence). In nucleotides, the CDR3 is TGTGCCAGTCTGGGGGTTAATGAAAAACTGTTTTTT. Its translation is CASLGVNEKLFF.

The chain links TRBV2 to TRBJ1-4, with no clear D. Germline lookup yields CDR1 SNHLY and CDR2 FYNNEI. The CDR3 sequence is 13 residues long. Trimming took 7 bases from V and 8 from J, leaving 14 bases between them. The CDR3 loop is CASKGGREEKLFF. CDR3 DNA sequence: TGTGCCAGCAAGGGAGGACGAGAAGAAAAACTGTTTTTT.

The rearrangement links TRBV7-8 to TRBJ2-1; maybe TRBD2 (6 bases). Trimming shortened V by 3 bases and J by 11 bases, and 14 bases separated the two germline ends. Germline V lookup: CDR1 SGHVS, CDR2 FQNEAQ. The CDR3 is made up of 13 amino acids. The CDR3 nucleotides read TGTGCCAGCAGCTTGTTGGGAGGAAAGAAGCAGTTCTTC. Translating it yields CASSLLGGKKQFF.

V gene TRBV20-1 combines with J gene TRBJ2-6; D is ambiguous. CDR3 length: 13 amino acids. Trimming pared 6 bases from V and 4 bases from J, leaving 10 bases between. The germline V gene has CDR1 DFQATT and CDR2 SNEGSKA (reference sequence). Here the CDR3 DNA reads TGCAGTGCCTCCTCTCTGGGGGCCAACGTCCTGACTTTC. It encodes CSASSLGANVLTF.

The DNA of the CDR3 is TGTGCCAGCAGTTTGGGCTGGGATAGCAATCAGCCCCAGCATTTT. Residues: CASSLGWDSNQPQHF. V gene TRBV12-3 or TRBV12-4 combines with J gene TRBJ1-5; D is undetermined. Trimming cost V 3 bases and J 0 bases, with 9 bases left between them. The CDR3 spans 15 residues.

The chain is built from TRBV5-1 and TRBJ2-2; 7 nucleotides match TRBD1. The length of the CDR3 is 15 residues. Trimming removed 4 bases from V and 9 bases from J; junction bases left unmatched: 12. Germline V gene data show CDR1 as SGHRS and CDR2 as YFSETQ. CDR3 region: CASSRYERGHRELFF. CDR3 DNA: TGCGCCAGCAGCCGCTACGAAAGGGGGCACCGGGAGCTGTTTTTT.

This rearrangement joins TRBV19 to TRBJ2-5; TRBD2 agrees at 9 bases. Trimming removed 2 bases from V and 5 bases from J; junction bases left unmatched: 9. Germline CDR1 is LNHDA and CDR2 is SQIVND (reference sequence). CDR3 length equals 16 residues. Here the CDR3 DNA reads TGTGCCAGTAGTATACAAGCGGGAGGCGGGGGTGAGACCCAGTACTTC. It specifies CASSIQAGGGGETQYF. Using reference TRBV19 and TRBJ2-5 for the parts outside the CDR3, the full variable domain is DGGITQSPKYLFRKEGQNVTLSCEQNLNHDAMYWYRQDPGQGLRLIYYSQIVNDFQKGDIAEGYSVSREKKESFPLTVTSAQKNPTAFYLCASSIQAGGGGETQYFGPGTRLLVL.